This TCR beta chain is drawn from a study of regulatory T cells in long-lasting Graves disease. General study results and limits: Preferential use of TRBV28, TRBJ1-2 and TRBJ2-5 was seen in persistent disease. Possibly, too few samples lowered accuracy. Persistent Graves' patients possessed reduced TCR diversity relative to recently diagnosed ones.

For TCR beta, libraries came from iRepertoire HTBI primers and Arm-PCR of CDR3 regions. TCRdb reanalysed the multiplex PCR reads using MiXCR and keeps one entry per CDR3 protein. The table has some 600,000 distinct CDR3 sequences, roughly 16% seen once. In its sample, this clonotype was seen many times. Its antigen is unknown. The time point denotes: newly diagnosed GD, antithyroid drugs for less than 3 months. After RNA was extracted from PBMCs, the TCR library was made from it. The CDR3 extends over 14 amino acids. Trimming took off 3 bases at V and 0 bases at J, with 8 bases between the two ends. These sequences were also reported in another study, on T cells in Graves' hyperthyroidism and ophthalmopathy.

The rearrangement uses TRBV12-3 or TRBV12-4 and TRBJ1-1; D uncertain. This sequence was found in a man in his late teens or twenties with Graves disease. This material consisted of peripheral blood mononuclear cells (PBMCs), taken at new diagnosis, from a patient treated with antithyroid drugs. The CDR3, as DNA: TGTGCCAGCAGTTTTTGGAAGCTGAACACTGAAGCTTTCTTT. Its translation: CASSFWKLNTEAFF.